This T cell receptor (beta chain) derives from a study of identical twins. In the case of this clonotype: Its antigen is undetermined.

A template switching step contributed a universal primer site, while unique molecular identifiers were present in the cDNA. Via MiXCR, TCRdb re-called the 5' RACE reads, giving one row per CDR3 protein. The sample lists about 470,000 distinct CDR3 sequences, about 24% occurring once. Every sampled donor was Caucasian and healthy. General study results and limits: Some out-of-frame alpha sequences were shared by twins, and these showed excess low generation probability.

With 3 bases removed from V and 7 bases from J, the gap between germline ends came to 7 bases. The CDR3 has 11 amino acids. Germline CDR1 SGHTA, CDR2 FQGNSA. These data were likewise used in another study, on T cells expressing NK-cell markers.

V is TRBV7-2 and J is TRBJ2-7; D call uncertain. Specimen: CD4+ T cells sorted from blood. The receptor was isolated from a woman younger than 30 in good health. CDR3 loop: CASSFGLEQYF. DNA of the CDR3: TGTGCCAGCAGCTTTGGGTTGGAGCAGTACTTC.